Listed below are T cell receptor beta chains from one sample, sequenced in a study of response to subunit inactivated influenza vaccine. Using its own MiXCR run on the RT-PCR reads, TCRdb lists one record per CDR3 protein. Of 630,000 or so distinct CDR3 sequences listed, around a sixth are singletons. Material: PBMCs from blood, obtained 12 days after vaccination. The receptors shown here come from a man aged 45-60 years who received an inactivated influenza vaccine. The CDR3 runs from the conserved cysteine through the conserved F or W. D genes are given only for firm matches. A row's size may be missing; if present it is once, few, many or a size class.

d_call,j_call,clone_size,v_call,cdr3_aa,cdr3_nt
-,TRBJ1-6,few,TRBV4-2,CASSQGDRQAPLHF,TGTGCCAGCAGCCAAGGTGACAGGCAGGCACCCCTCCACTTT
TRBD2,TRBJ2-7,-,TRBV29-1,CSVEKREGFTEQYF,TGCAGCGTTGAAAAGCGGGAGGGATTTACCGAGCAGTACTTC
-,TRBJ2-3,-,TRBV9,CASSVVGLADTQYF,TGTGCCAGCAGCGTAGTAGGGCTCGCAGATACGCAGTATTTT
-,TRBJ1-4,few,TRBV6-2/TRBV6-3,CASSYGRKLFF,TGTGCCAGCAGTTACGGCAGAAAACTGTTTTTT
TRBD2,TRBJ2-1,-,TRBV5-6,CASSFLTSGTYNEQFF,TGTGCCAGCAGCTTTTTGACTAGCGGGACCTACAATGAGCAGTTCTTC
TRBD2,TRBJ2-1,many,TRBV24-1,CATSDFTSGGPFAYNEQFF,TGTGCCACCAGTGATTTCACTAGCGGGGGGCCTTTTGCCTACAATGAGCAGTTCTTC
-,TRBJ1-2,-,TRBV7-9,CASSLAWVKQHGYTF,TGTGCCAGCAGCTTAGCTTGGGTGAAACAGCATGGCTACACCTTC
-,TRBJ1-6,-,TRBV20-1,CSADSPGESSYNSPLHF,TGCAGTGCCGATTCTCCAGGGGAAAGCTCCTATAATTCACCCCTCCACTTT
-,TRBJ2-5,-,TRBV7-9,CASSPIWGQETQYF,TGTGCCAGCAGCCCGATTTGGGGTCAAGAGACCCAGTACTTC
TRBD2,TRBJ2-1,few,TRBV11-1,CASSLMGLAGGNEQFF,TGTGCCAGCAGCTTGATGGGACTAGCGGGAGGCAATGAGCAGTTCTTC
TRBD1,TRBJ2-1,many,TRBV5-8,CASSLEGQGYNEQFF,TGTGCCAGCAGCTTGGAAGGACAGGGCTACAATGAGCAGTTCTTC
TRBD1,TRBJ1-2,few,TRBV30,CAWSRQLQGGYGYTF,TGTGCCTGGAGTCGCCAACTACAGGGGGGATATGGCTACACCTTC
TRBD2,TRBJ2-1,few,TRBV7-3,CASSYTGTSGSEQFF,TGTGCCAGCAGCTACACCGGGACTAGCGGGAGTGAGCAGTTCTTC
TRBD2,TRBJ2-1,-,TRBV7-9,CASSPHSGSTHEQFF,TGTGCCAGCAGCCCCCATAGCGGGAGTACGCATGAGCAGTTCTTC
-,TRBJ1-2,few,TRBV3-1,CASSQGAGDGYTF,TGTGCCAGCAGCCAGGGGGCGGGAGACGGCTACACCTTC
TRBD1,TRBJ1-4,-,TRBV20-1,CSAREFQGAEKLFF,TGCAGTGCTAGAGAGTTTCAGGGGGCGGAAAAACTGTTTTTT
TRBD1,TRBJ2-7,many,TRBV5-1,CASSSGTGHSYEQYF,TGCGCCAGCAGTTCCGGGACAGGACACTCCTACGAGCAGTACTTC
-,TRBJ2-3,-,TRBV29-1,CSVEGGQGSTDTQYF,TGCAGCGTTGAGGGCGGGCAGGGCTCCACAGATACGCAGTATTTT
TRBD2,TRBJ2-3,-,TRBV5-5,CASSFKTSGSADTQYF,TGTGCCAGCAGCTTTAAGACTAGCGGGAGCGCAGATACGCAGTATTTT
-,TRBJ2-7,-,TRBV13,CASSSKRGYEQYF,TGTGCCAGCAGCTCCAAAAGGGGTTACGAGCAGTACTTC
TRBD1,TRBJ2-1,-,TRBV5-5,CATDRGGTYNEQFF,TGTGCCACCGACAGGGGGGGGACCTACAATGAGCAGTTCTTC
-,TRBJ2-7,-,TRBV7-2,CASSQTDGYEQYF,TGTGCCAGCAGTCAGACGGATGGCTACGAGCAGTACTTC
-,TRBJ1-6,few,TRBV10-3,CATNRAEDSPLHF,TGTGCCACCAACAGGGCGGAAGATTCACCCCTCCACTTT
-,TRBJ1-1,-,TRBV29-1,CSADTNTEAFF,TGCAGCGCCGACACTAACACTGAAGCTTTCTTT
-,TRBJ2-6,-,TRBV5-6,CASSSSGYRWANVLTF,TGTGCCAGCAGCTCGTCGGGCTACCGGTGGGCCAACGTCCTGACTTTC
-,TRBJ2-7,few,TRBV29-1,CSVVSRTEQYF,TGCAGCGTTGTTTCCAGAACCGAGCAGTACTTC
-,TRBJ1-1,-,TRBV13,CASSLRLDTEAFF,TGTGCCAGCAGCCTTCGTTTAGACACTGAAGCTTTCTTT
-,TRBJ2-1,-,TRBV12-3/TRBV12-4,CASSHMGEQFF,TGTGCCAGCAGTCACATGGGGGAGCAGTTCTTC
TRBD1,TRBJ2-2,-,TRBV11-2,CASSLVPGTGSNTGELFF,TGTGCCAGCAGCTTAGTTCCCGGGACAGGATCGAACACCGGGGAGCTGTTTTTT
-,TRBJ2-7,-,TRBV21-1,CASSKFPSGLNYEQYF,TGTGCCAGCAGCAAATTTCCTAGCGGCCTGAACTACGAGCAGTACTTC